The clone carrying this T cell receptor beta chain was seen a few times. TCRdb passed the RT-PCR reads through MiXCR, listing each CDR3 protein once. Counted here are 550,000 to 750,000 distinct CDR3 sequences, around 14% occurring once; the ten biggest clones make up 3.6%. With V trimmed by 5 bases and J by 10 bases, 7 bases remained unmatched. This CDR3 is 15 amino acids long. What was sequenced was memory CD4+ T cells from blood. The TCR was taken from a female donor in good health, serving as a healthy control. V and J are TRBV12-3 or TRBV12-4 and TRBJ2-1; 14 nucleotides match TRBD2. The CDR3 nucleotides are TGTGCCAGCAGTACCGGGACTAGCGGGAGTCACGAGCAGTTCTTC. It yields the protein CASSTGTSGSHEQFF.